The 22 T cell receptor beta chains presented below share a single source sample, sequenced in a study of beta chain features in type 1 diabetes. Study-level points and caveats: Moderate but significant shortening of TCRB CDR3s was recorded in all four CD4+ subsets from Type 1 diabetes patients.

Their antigens remain unidentified. Isolated RNA was reverse transcribed in full, so expressed TCRB transcripts were sequenced. Produced via immunoSEQ multiplex PCR; TCRdb's table is partial and in-frame only. The table has roughly 730,000 clones, under 15% seen once; the top ten hold 0.02% to 0.025%. The sequencing sample was made of naive CD4+ T cells from blood. The receptors here all came from a man between 18 and 29 years old with type 1 diabetes.

This clone has only a few counts. The chain employs TRBV6-1 and TRBJ1-5; no clear D. The CDR3 is 13 amino acids. From germline, CDR1 is MNHNS and CDR2 SASEGT. V lost 5 bases, J lost 0 bases, and 5 bases lay in between. CDR3 in DNA: TGTGCCAGCAGTCTTGATAGCAATCAGCCCCAGCATTTT. As protein: CASSLDSNQPQHF.

The chain combines TRBV15 with TRBJ2-7, with D perhaps matching TRBD1 or TRBD2 (5 bases each). The V gene's germline CDR1 is LNHNV and CDR2 YYDKDF (reference sequence). This CDR3 region has 12 residues. The ends were cut back, 5 bases at V and 5 bases at J, with 10 bases in the middle. The CDR3 region has the DNA TGTGCCACCAGCTCCACGGGGCACGAGCAGTACTTC. Translated: CATSSTGHEQYF. Using reference TRBV15 and TRBJ2-7 for the parts outside the CDR3, the full variable domain is DAMVIQNPRYQVTQFGKPVTLSCSQTLNHNVMYWYQQKSSQAPKLLFHYYDKDFNNEADTPDNFQSRRPNTSFCFLDIRSPGLGDTAMYLCATSSTGHEQYFGPGTRLTVT.

This clone turned up a few times. The gene calls are TRBV27 and TRBJ1-2; a possible D gene is TRBD1 (6 bases). Germline CDR1 reads MNHEY; CDR2 reads SMNVEV (reference sequence). The CDR3 consists of 18 residues. With 0 bases removed from V and 4 bases from J, the gap between germline ends came to 21 bases. For the CDR3, the DNA is TGTGCCAGCAGTTTATCGATGCCTATACAGGGTACAATCTATGGCTACACCTTC. Its translation: CASSLSMPIQGTIYGYTF.

The V gene is TRBV7-6, the J gene TRBJ1-6, with 7 bases that match TRBD1. Trimming at V came to 6 bases and at J to 7 bases, leaving 9 bases not matched to a gene. The CDR3 loop spans 15 amino acids. Per the germline V gene, CDR1 is SGHVS and CDR2 is FNYEAQ. The CDR3 reads CASRLQDRENSPLHF. CDR3 bases: TGTGCCAGCAGACTTCAAGACAGGGAAAATTCACCCCTCCACTTT.

This clone occurred a few times. The rearrangement uses TRBV10-3 and TRBJ2-7; a weak D match, TRBD1 (6 bases). The germline V gene has CDR1 ENHRY and CDR2 SYGVKD. V shed 0 bases and J shed 5 bases, with 14 bases lying between them. This CDR3 has 15 residues. The CDR3 DNA follows: TGTGCCATCAGTGAGTCGCAGGGGAAGCCGGACGAGCAGTACTTC. This gives the protein CAISESQGKPDEQYF.

This clone was detected a few times. This chain joins TRBV15 and TRBJ1-1, with TRBD1 matching 8 bases. CDR3 length equals 15 residues. Germline V gene lookup returns CDR1 LNHNV and CDR2 YYDKDF (reference sequence). V was pared by 1 base and J by 0 bases, with 1 base of the junction left unmatched. The DNA of the CDR3 is TGTGCCACCAGCAGAGTACAGGGGGTGAACACTGAAGCTTTCTTT. Its protein product is CATSRVQGVNTEAFF.

V and J are TRBV28 and TRBJ1-6; 8 nucleotides align to TRBD1. Trimming took 8 bases from V and 14 from J; bases not matched to a gene: 14. The CDR3 has 14 residues. Germline V CDR1 and CDR2: MDHEN, SYDVKM. CDR3 sequence (DNA): TGTGCCAGCGGGTCTTTCGGACAGGGTGAAGCCCTCCACTTT. Amino acid sequence: CASGSFGQGEALHF. Using reference TRBV28 and TRBJ1-6 for the parts outside the CDR3, the full variable domain is DVKVTQSSRYLVKRTGEKVFLECVQDMDHENMFWYRQDPGLGLRLIYFSYDVKMKEKGDIPEGYSVSREKKERFSLILESASTNQTSMYLCASGSFGQGEALHFGNGTRLTVT.

This clone was counted only a few times. V and J are TRBV6-5 and TRBJ2-7, with D unresolved. The V and J ends lost 3 bases and 6 bases respectively, with 3 bases between them. The CDR3 runs 10 residues. Germline assignment: CDR1 MNHEY and CDR2 SVGAGI. The CDR3 nucleotides are TGTGCCAGCAGTTATGGCGAGCAGTACTTC. This gives the protein CASSYGEQYF.

The chain combines TRBV29-1 with TRBJ1-1, with D unresolved. The length of the CDR3 is 13 residues. Deletions cut 4 bases from V and 1 base from J, with 10 bases between. Germline lookup yields CDR1 SQVTM and CDR2 ANQGSEA. Here the CDR3 reads CSVATGGNTEAFF. DNA for the CDR3: TGCAGCGTTGCTACTGGAGGGAACACTGAAGCTTTCTTT.

The chain employs TRBV6-5 and TRBJ1-3; TRBD1 agrees at 9 bases. V gave up 0 bases and J gave up 2 bases; unmatched junction bases: 2. The CDR3 is 16 residues long. Germline values: CDR1 MNHEY, CDR2 SVGAGI. The chain's CDR3 is CASSYSGQGTGNTIYF. CDR3 bases: TGTGCCAGCAGTTACTCGGGACAGGGAACTGGAAACACCATATATTTT.

The chain employs TRBV7-2 and TRBJ2-5; D is uncertain. The J call may not be correct, given that the DNA end is closer to TRBJ2-7. Germline loops: CDR1 SGHTA, CDR2 FQGNSA. The CDR3 is 13 residues long. The CDR3 DNA is TGTGCCAGCAGCTTAGCACAGCGAGACGAGCAGTACTTC. Translation gives CASSLAQRDEQYF.

This sequence joins TRBV18 and TRBJ2-7, with 12 nucleotides matching TRBD2. Trimming removed 6 bases from V and 4 bases from J; junction bases left unmatched: 4. The V gene's germline CDR1 is KGHSH and CDR2 LQKENI. The CDR3 spans 14 residues. CDR3 sequence: CASSSGTSGYEQYF. CDR3 DNA: TGTGCCAGCTCGTCCGGGACTAGCGGGTACGAGCAGTACTTC.

This clone has a handful of counts. The gene calls are TRBV30 and TRBJ1-3, with a possible D match to TRBD1 (5 bases). The V end was cut by 8 bases, the J end by 0 bases, with 14 bases between. This CDR3 is 14 amino acids long. Germline V CDR1 and CDR2: GTSNPN, SVGIG (reference sequence). The CDR3 sequence: CAIEAGNSGNTIYF. The CDR3, as DNA: TGTGCCATAGAGGCAGGGAACTCTGGAAACACCATATATTTT.

The chain combines TRBV19 with TRBJ2-6, with D tentatively TRBD2 (6 bases). The CDR3 has 15 residues. Germline loops: CDR1 LNHDA, CDR2 SQIVND (reference sequence). V lost 4 bases and J lost 2, with 9 bases in between. The CDR3 sequence: CASSRPGAGANVLTF. The CDR3 bases are TGTGCCAGTAGTAGGCCGGGGGCTGGGGCCAACGTCCTGACTTTC.

Only a few counts were recorded for this clone. This chain connects TRBV18 to TRBJ1-2, with TRBD1 as a possible D gene (5 bases). In germline, CDR1 is KGHSH, CDR2 LQKENI. The length of the CDR3 is 14 residues. Trimming pared 2 bases from V and 5 bases from J, leaving 12 bases between. For the CDR3, the DNA is TGTGCCAGCTCACCATTCGAGACAGCTTATGGCTACACCTTC. It encodes CASSPFETAYGYTF.

The chain couples TRBV10-3 to TRBJ2-5, with 10 bases that match TRBD1. CDR1 ENHRY and CDR2 SYGVKD come from the germline V gene. The J segment lost 3 bases and the V segment lost 11 bases, leaving 6 bases of the junction unmatched. The CDR3 totals 13 residues. In DNA form, the CDR3 reads TGTGCCTCCCTCGGGACAGGGGAAGAGACCCAGTACTTC. This translates into CASLGTGEETQYF.

Only a few counts were recorded for this clone. The same CDR3 also results from other DNA sequences found in this sample. The rearrangement joins TRBV7-2 to TRBJ1-1; D is unclear. V gave up 1 base and J gave up 3 bases, with 6 bases separating them. The CDR3 is 13 residues long. Per germline, CDR1 SGHTA and CDR2 FQGNSA. DNA of the CDR3: TGTGCCAGCAGCTTAGGGGTGGACACTGAAGCTTTCTTT. The encoded protein is CASSLGVDTEAFF. The full variable domain, in which reference TRBV7-2 and TRBJ1-1 provide the parts outside the CDR3, is GAGVSQSPSNKVTEKGKDVELRCDPISGHTALYWYRQSLGQGLEFLIYFQGNSAPDKSGLPSDRFSAERTGGSVSTLTIQRTQQEDSAVYLCASSLGVDTEAFFGQGTRLTVV.

The gene calls are TRBV29-1 and TRBJ2-7; D uncertain. The CDR3 has 12 residues. V lost 3 bases and J 7 bases, leaving 13 bases between the germline ends. Germline assignment: CDR1 SQVTM and CDR2 ANQGSEA. CDR3 nucleotide sequence: TGCAGCGTTGAGGGCCATCAGGAGGAGCAGTACTTC. Protein: CSVEGHQEEQYF.

The rearrangement joins TRBV30 to TRBJ2-3; D unresolved. The CDR3 consists of 15 residues. Germline values: CDR1 GTSNPN, CDR2 SVGIG (reference sequence). Trimming removed 1 base at V and 0 bases at J, with 11 bases between. CDR3 loop: CAWSGRTESTDTQYF. CDR3 DNA sequence: TGTGCCTGGAGTGGAAGAACGGAAAGCACAGATACGCAGTATTTT.

For the CDR3, the DNA is TGTGCCTGGAGTAGGGGTGGATATAGCTCCTACGAGCAGTACTTC. Its translation is CAWSRGGYSSYEQYF. V gene TRBV30 combines with J gene TRBJ2-7; tentatively, D is TRBD1 (5 bases). The germline CDR1 and CDR2 sequences are GTSNPN and SVGIG (reference sequence). CDR3 size: 15 residues. Trimming shortened V by 2 bases and J by 0 bases, and 14 bases separated the two germline ends.

The chain uses TRBV18 and TRBJ1-1; perhaps TRBD1 as D (5 bases). Trimming took off 5 bases at V and 3 bases at J, with 19 bases between the two ends. Germline CDR1 is KGHSH and CDR2 is LQKENI. This CDR3 comprises 16 residues. CDR3 sequence: CASSSRQNLRDTEAFF. CDR3 coding DNA: TGTGCCAGCTCATCCCGACAGAATCTCCGGGACACTGAAGCTTTCTTT. The variable domain in full, with the rest retrieved from reference TRBV18 and TRBJ1-1, is NAGVMQNPRHLVRRRGQEARLRCSPMKGHSHVYWYRQLPEEGLKFMVYLQKENIIDESGMPKERFSAEFPKEGPSILRIQQVVRGDSAAYFCASSSRQNLRDTEAFFGQGTRLTVV.

Only a few counts were recorded for this clone. The rearrangement links TRBV25-1 to TRBJ1-2; TRBD1 matches at 7 bases. Germline loops: CDR1 MGHDK, CDR2 SYGVNS. After removal of 6 bases from V and 2 bases from J, the junction contained 12 bases not matched to a gene. The CDR3 covers 16 residues. The CDR3 DNA reads as TGTGCCAGCAGCATCACAGGGGTCCTAGGGAACTATGGCTACACCTTC. Translating it yields CASSITGVLGNYGYTF.